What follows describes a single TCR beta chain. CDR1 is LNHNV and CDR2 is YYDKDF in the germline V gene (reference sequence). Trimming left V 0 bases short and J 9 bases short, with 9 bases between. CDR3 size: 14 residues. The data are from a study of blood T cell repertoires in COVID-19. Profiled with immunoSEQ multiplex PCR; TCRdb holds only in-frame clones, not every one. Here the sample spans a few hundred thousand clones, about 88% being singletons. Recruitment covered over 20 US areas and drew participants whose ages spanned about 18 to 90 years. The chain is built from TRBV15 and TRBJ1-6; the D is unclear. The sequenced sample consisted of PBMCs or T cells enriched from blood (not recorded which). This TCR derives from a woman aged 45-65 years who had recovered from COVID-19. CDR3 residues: CATSRDLFSSPLHF. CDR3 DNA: TGTGCCACCAGCAGAGATCTCTTTAGTTCACCCCTCCACTTT. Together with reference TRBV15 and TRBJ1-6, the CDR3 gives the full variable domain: DAMVIQNPRYQVTQFGKPVTLSCSQTLNHNVMYWYQQKSSQAPKLLFHYYDKDFNNEADTPDNFQSRRPNTSFCFLDIRSPGLGDTAMYLCATSRDLFSSPLHFGNGTRLTVT.